The TCR beta chain described here comes from a study of a mutant IDH1 vaccine in newly diagnosed glioma. Study at large: Treated patients comprised about 60% males and roughly 40% females, mean age about 40 years. Earlier therapy was either radiotherapy, temozolomide, or both, and most got both.

The CDR3 has 16 amino acids. Trimming removed 2 bases from V and 5 bases from J; junction bases left unmatched: 4. Per germline, CDR1 SGHKS and CDR2 YYEKEE (reference sequence). Study observations and caveats: Seemingly, pseudoprogression had no relation to changes in the top peripheral T cell clonotypes. Immune responses arising from the vaccine appeared in more than 90% of patients.

On this clone: Antigen specificity is unknown.

The time point denotes: baseline, week 1 (first vaccination visit). The treatment is: pre-vaccination baseline after standard-of-care therapy. Clones were sequenced by immunoSEQ multiplex PCR, and TCRdb holds only the in-frame ones, with some missing. Among around 33,000 clones listed, 80% were seen once. The V call is TRBV5-5, the J call TRBJ2-2, with 12 nucleotides matching TRBD2. Sample: peripheral blood mononuclear cells (PBMCs), taken from a glioma patient treated with radiotherapy, temozolomide or both. The origin of this receptor is a man aged 45-65 years with glioma. Some clones in this sample may be carry-over from other donors' samples. The CDR3 sequence: CASSFGLAGLTGELFF. CDR3 sequence (DNA): TGTGCCAGCAGCTTTGGACTAGCGGGACTTACCGGGGAGCTGTTTTTT.